What follows are 28 T cell receptor beta chains derived from one specimen sequenced in a study of STAT5B mutations in CD4+ large granular lymphocyte leukemia. Using immunoSEQ multiplex PCR, the repertoire was profiled, and TCRdb retains in-frame clones only, with some absent. The sample includes more than 30,000 clones, about 71% of them seen just once. Sequenced sample: CD4+ T cells from blood buffy coats. Receptor source: a human donor in good health.

This chain uses TRBV18 with TRBJ1-4; D not resolved. V lost 2 bases and J 6 bases, leaving 7 bases between the germline ends. This CDR3 region has 13 residues. From germline, CDR1 is KGHSH and CDR2 LQKENI. The DNA for the CDR3 is TGTGCCAGCTCACCAGGGGTAGATGAAAAACTGTTTTTT. This gives the protein CASSPGVDEKLFF.

The chain joins TRBV6-6 to TRBJ2-7; 8 nucleotides match TRBD2. This CDR3 region has 14 residues. After removal of 3 bases from V and 6 bases from J, the junction contained 7 bases not matched to a gene. Germline CDR1 and CDR2: MNHNY and SVGAGI (reference sequence). CDR3 sequence: CASSYTGGGGEQYF. The CDR3 DNA follows: TGTGCCAGCAGTTATACGGGGGGGGGCGGCGAGCAGTACTTC.

V and J are TRBV11-2 and TRBJ1-2; possible D gene TRBD1, 5 bases. Germline CDR1 is SGHAT and CDR2 is FQNNGV. There are 14 residues in the CDR3. Deletions cut 5 bases from V and 7 bases from J, with 17 bases between. This CDR3 reads CASSASGSGGGYTF. The DNA of the CDR3 is TGTGCCAGCAGCGCTTCGGGATCCGGGGGTGGCTACACCTTC.

This clone has a handful of counts. The V call is TRBV28, the J call TRBJ1-2, with no clear D. V lost 6 bases to trimming and J lost 0 bases, with 11 bases between them. Germline CDR1 is MDHEN and CDR2 is SYDVKM. This CDR3 contains 14 residues. This CDR3 reads CASRKDSSNYGYTF. Written as DNA, the CDR3 is TGTGCCAGCAGGAAGGACTCCTCTAACTATGGCTACACCTTC.

The chain couples TRBV5-4 to TRBJ1-6; D perhaps matches TRBD1 (5 bases). The germline V gene has CDR1 SGHNT and CDR2 YYREEE (reference sequence). Trimming stripped 7 bases from V and 10 bases from J, with 15 bases between. This CDR3 is 13 amino acids long. This CDR3 is CASFSGVGSPLHF. The CDR3 DNA is TGTGCCAGCTTTTCGGGGGTCGGGTCACCCCTCCACTTT.

The chain carries TRBV5-6 and TRBJ1-2; tentative D call: TRBD1 (6 bases). Trimming took 4 bases from V and 8 from J, leaving 24 bases between them. The CDR3 loop spans 16 amino acids. Per the germline V gene, CDR1 is SGHDT and CDR2 is YYEEEE. CDR3 sequence reads: CASSPARARLGGGYTF. CDR3 DNA sequence: TGTGCCAGCAGCCCAGCGAGGGCCCGCTTGGGGGGCGGCTACACCTTC.

The V gene is TRBV27, the J gene TRBJ1-5; TRBD1 might be the D (5 bases). This CDR3 contains 16 residues. The germline CDR1 and CDR2 sequences are MNHEY and SMNVEV (reference sequence). Trimming pared 5 bases from V and 4 bases from J, leaving 18 bases between. CDR3 loop: CASSLVGGSGNQPQHF. The CDR3 DNA reads TGTGCCAGCAGTCTGGTCGGGGGAAGTGGAAATCAGCCCCAGCATTTT.

This clone was observed a handful of times. CDR3 loop: CASSVQGVTNSPLHF. CDR3 DNA: TGTGCCAGCAGCGTTCAGGGCGTCACCAATTCACCCCTCCACTTT. V is TRBV9 and J is TRBJ1-6; a weak D match, TRBD1 (5 bases). V was cut by 2 bases and J by 7 bases, with 13 bases left in between. The CDR3 is made up of 15 amino acids. Looked up from germline, CDR1 is SGDLS and CDR2 is YYNGEE. Filled out from reference TRBV9 and TRBJ1-6, the complete variable domain reads DSGVTQTPKHLITATGQRVTLRCSPRSGDLSVYWYQQSLDQGLQFLIQYYNGEERAKGNILERFSAQQFPDLHSELNLSSLELGDSALYFCASSVQGVTNSPLHFGNGTRLTVT.

The gene calls are TRBV11-2 and TRBJ2-1; weak D call: TRBD2 (5 bases). V was shortened by 5 bases and J by 3 bases, with 17 bases between the two germline ends. CDR1 is SGHAT, CDR2 FQNNGV, per germline. This CDR3 is 16 amino acids long. The CDR3 sequence is CASSPPGLLIYNEQFF. CDR3 nucleotides: TGTGCCAGCAGCCCTCCAGGACTCCTTATCTACAATGAGCAGTTCTTC.

The rearrangement uses TRBV2 and TRBJ1-5; D is undetermined. Germline V lookup: CDR1 SNHLY, CDR2 FYNNEI. The length of the CDR3 is 15 residues. V was clipped by 1 base and J by 1 base, with 8 bases between them. CDR3 region: CASSEERTSNQPQHF. The CDR3 coding sequence is TGTGCCAGCAGTGAAGAGAGGACGAGCAATCAGCCCCAGCATTTT.

The chain combines TRBV6-5 with TRBJ1-2, with 8 nucleotides matching TRBD1. The J segment lost 6 bases and the V segment lost 6 bases, leaving 9 bases of the junction unmatched. Germline V gene data show CDR1 as MNHEY and CDR2 as SVGAGI. The CDR3 is 14 amino acids. The chain's CDR3 is CASSKDRATNGYTF. DNA of the CDR3: TGTGCCAGCAGCAAGGACAGGGCGACAAATGGCTACACCTTC.

The chain links TRBV5-7 to TRBJ2-2, with 12 bases matching TRBD2. TRBV5-7 is flagged as an ORF with uncertain function. V shed 0 bases and J 3 bases; nucleotides not matched to a gene: 9. The CDR3 length is 19 residues. CDR3 region: CASSLAPRLAGDHTGELFF. The CDR3 nucleotides read TGTGCCAGCAGCTTGGCCCCCCGACTAGCGGGGGACCACACCGGGGAGCTGTTTTTT.

This chain joins TRBV2 and TRBJ2-1, with a possible D match to TRBD2 (6 bases). The CDR3 covers 14 residues. CDR1 is SNHLY, CDR2 FYNNEI, per germline. Trimming removed 5 bases from V and 3 bases from J, with 11 bases in between. DNA for the CDR3: TGTGCCAGCAGTCGGGGGAACTTCTACAATGAGCAGTTCTTC. Its protein is CASSRGNFYNEQFF.

V usage is TRBV6-5 and J usage is TRBJ2-7; 8 nucleotides line up with TRBD1. This CDR3 has 14 residues. Germline V gene data show CDR1 as MNHEY and CDR2 as SVGAGI. J lost 2 bases, V lost 7 bases, and 7 bases had no gene match. CDR3 residues: CASTQVRGPYEQYF. As DNA, the CDR3 is TGTGCCAGCACTCAGGTCAGGGGGCCCTACGAGCAGTACTTC.

The chain has TRBV5-1 and TRBJ2-3, with a tentative D call TRBD1 (6 bases). V gave up 0 bases and J gave up 0 bases, with 8 bases separating them. Looked up from germline, CDR1 is SGHRS and CDR2 is YFSETQ. The CDR3 runs 15 residues. CDR3 amino acids: CASSLEGGSTDTQYF. The CDR3 DNA reads TGCGCCAGCAGCTTGGAAGGGGGAAGCACAGATACGCAGTATTTT. The full variable domain, completed using reference TRBV5-1 and TRBJ2-3, is KAGVTQTPRYLIKTRGQQVTLSCSPISGHRSVSWYQQTPGQGLQFLFEYFSETQRNKGNFPGRFSGRQFSNSRSEMNVSTLELGDSALYLCASSLEGGSTDTQYFGPGTRLTVL.

The chain links TRBV5-6 to TRBJ2-3; TRBD1 agrees at 9 bases. There are 17 residues in the CDR3. The germline V gene encodes CDR1 SGHDT and CDR2 YYEEEE. With 4 bases clipped from V and 4 bases from J, the junction kept 13 bases outside the gene matches. The CDR3 region has the DNA TGTGCCAGCAGCGCGACCCTAACGGGACAGGGCCCAGATACGCAGTATTTT. The encoded protein is CASSATLTGQGPDTQYF.

The chain has TRBV5-6 and TRBJ1-5; unclear D gene. Germline V gene data show CDR1 as SGHDT and CDR2 as YYEEEE. This CDR3 is built from 14 residues. Trimming pared 6 bases from V and 3 bases from J, leaving 13 bases between. CDR3 DNA sequence: TGTGCCAGCAAGGAGGCGGGCTACAATCAGCCCCAGCATTTT. Encoded protein: CASKEAGYNQPQHF.

This chain connects TRBV6-1 to TRBJ1-3; D possibly corresponds to TRBD1 (6 bases). Germline CDR1 and CDR2: MNHNS and SASEGT. Trimming shortened V by 7 bases and J by 1 base, and 14 bases separated the two germline ends. This CDR3 contains 15 residues. The CDR3 is CASTREGGSGNTIYF. CDR3 sequence (DNA): TGTGCCAGCACCAGAGAAGGGGGATCTGGAAACACCATATATTTT.

CDR3 loop: CASSRGQRSYGYTF. The CDR3 region has the DNA TGTGCCAGCAGCCGGGGACAGCGGAGTTATGGCTACACCTTC. The chain carries TRBV6-5 and TRBJ1-2, with TRBD1 identical over 7 bases. The ends lost 6 bases at V and 5 bases at J; junction bases unmatched: 9. This CDR3 is 14 amino acids long. The germline gives CDR1 MNHEY, CDR2 SVGAGI.

The chain employs TRBV29-1 and TRBJ1-1; D not resolved. Germline V lookup: CDR1 SQVTM, CDR2 ANQGSEA. Trimming pared 7 bases from V and 1 base from J, leaving 7 bases between. The CDR3 has 11 amino acids. The CDR3 spells CSGAGNTEAFF. The CDR3 bases are TGCAGCGGCGCAGGGAACACTGAAGCTTTCTTT.

The chain couples TRBV20-1 to TRBJ2-5; no clear D. V was trimmed by 6 bases and J by 5 bases, leaving 7 bases between them. Germline V gene sequence: CDR1 DFQATT, CDR2 SNEGSKA (reference sequence). The CDR3 consists of 10 residues. The CDR3 is CSASEETQYF. The CDR3 nucleotides are TGCAGTGCAAGTGAGGAGACCCAGTACTTC.

This clone was observed once. The chain combines TRBV9 with TRBJ2-2; D is possibly TRBD1 (6 bases). V was cut by 4 bases and J by 1 base, with 8 bases left in between. CDR3 length: 14 residues. The germline V gene has CDR1 SGDLS and CDR2 YYNGEE. The CDR3 loop reads CASSLTGNTGELFF. The DNA of the CDR3 is TGTGCCAGCAGCCTGACAGGGAACACCGGGGAGCTGTTTTTT. The full variable domain, in which reference TRBV9 and TRBJ2-2 provide the parts outside the CDR3, is DSGVTQTPKHLITATGQRVTLRCSPRSGDLSVYWYQQSLDQGLQFLIQYYNGEERAKGNILERFSAQQFPDLHSELNLSSLELGDSALYFCASSLTGNTGELFFGEGSRLTVL.

V and J are TRBV28 and TRBJ1-5; 7 positions match TRBD1. Germline-derived CDR1 and CDR2 are MDHEN and SYDVKM. After removal of 5 bases from V and 0 bases from J, the junction contained 4 bases not matched to a gene. The length of the CDR3 is 15 residues. The chain's CDR3 is CASSRRQGSNQPQHF. CDR3 sequence (DNA): TGTGCCAGCAGTCGACGACAGGGTAGCAATCAGCCCCAGCATTTT.

V is TRBV5-6 and J is TRBJ1-2; D may be TRBD1 (6 bases). CDR3 length: 16 amino acids. V lost 2 bases, J lost 2 bases, and 16 bases lay in between. The germline gives CDR1 SGHDT, CDR2 YYEEEE. CDR3 nucleotide sequence: TGTGCCAGCAGCTTAGCTTTAGGGGGACACAACTATGGCTACACCTTC. This encodes CASSLALGGHNYGYTF. Variable domain in full (rest from reference TRBV5-6 and TRBJ1-2): DAGVTQSPTHLIKTRGQQVTLRCSPKSGHDTVSWYQQALGQGPQFIFQYYEEEERQRGNFPDRFSGHQFPNYSSELNVNALLLGDSALYLCASSLALGGHNYGYTFGSGTRLTVV.

This clone was picked up a small number of times. The chain joins TRBV4-2 to TRBJ2-7; D remains unclear. The CDR3 is made up of 15 amino acids. Trimming left V 0 bases short and J 5 bases short, with 14 bases between. The germline CDR1 and CDR2 sequences are LGHNA and YNFKEQ. The CDR3 DNA reads TGTGCCAGCAGCCAAGAGGCACTCCCCCTGGACGAGCAGTACTTC. Translating it yields CASSQEALPLDEQYF.

The rearrangement links TRBV7-3 to TRBJ1-2, with TRBD1 matching over 10 bases. Germline loops: CDR1 SGHTA, CDR2 FQGTGA. V was pared by 5 bases and J by 3 bases, with 3 bases of the junction left unmatched. CDR3 length: 14 amino acids. This CDR3 is CASSLGTGDYGYTF. CDR3 sequence (DNA): TGTGCCAGCAGCCTCGGGACAGGGGACTATGGCTACACCTTC.

The chain joins TRBV10-3 to TRBJ2-5; maybe TRBD2 (7 bases). V was cut by 8 bases and J by 5 bases, with 15 bases left in between. There are 13 residues in the CDR3. CDR1 is ENHRY and CDR2 is SYGVKD in the germline V gene. The CDR3 DNA sequence: TGTGCCATCGGCGGCAGGGGAGGGGAGACCCAGTACTTC. The encoded protein is CAIGGRGGETQYF.

The chain employs TRBV7-2 and TRBJ1-5; D may be TRBD1 (5 bases). The CDR3 extends over 15 amino acids. Per germline, CDR1 SGHTA and CDR2 FQGNSA. Between the trimmed V and J ends, which lost 5 bases and 6 bases, there was a span of 17 bases. Here the CDR3 DNA reads TGTGCCAGCAGCGAGGGGTTGGGAGGACGTCAGCCCCAGCATTTT. Amino acids: CASSEGLGGRQPQHF.